Each of the 30 T cell receptor beta chains below was sequenced from the same sample in a study of identical twins. In TCRdb, the 5' RACE reads were re-called with MiXCR into one record per CDR3 protein. The repertoire holds 410,000 or so distinct CDR3 sequences, with about 18% as singletons. What was sequenced was naive T cells sorted from blood. Every receptor here comes from a man in his fifties or sixties in good health.

The V gene is TRBV15, the J gene TRBJ1-5; maybe TRBD1 (5 bases). Looked up from germline, CDR1 is LNHNV and CDR2 is YYDKDF (reference sequence). The CDR3 covers 15 residues. The V end was cut by 1 base, the J end by 0 bases, with 7 bases between. The CDR3 is CATSRADISNQPQHF. CDR3 DNA sequence: TGTGCCACCAGCAGAGCGGACATTAGCAATCAGCCCCAGCATTTT.

This clonotype has a handful of counts. This rearrangement joins TRBV20-1 to TRBJ2-7; D could derive from TRBD1 or TRBD2 (6 bases each). Per germline, CDR1 DFQATT and CDR2 SNEGSKA (reference sequence). V was clipped by 2 bases and J by 7 bases, with 24 bases between them. The CDR3 covers 16 residues. The CDR3 sequence is CSARPPGGRVGPEQYF. The DNA for the CDR3 is TGCAGTGCTAGACCTCCCGGGGGCCGGGTGGGGCCTGAGCAGTACTTC.

This clonotype was detected a few times. J is TRBJ1-1 and V is TRBV12-3 or TRBV12-4, with 7 bases aligning to TRBD1. There are 16 residues in the CDR3. Trimming cost V 4 bases and J 1 base; bases outside gene matches: 9. The chain's CDR3 is CASSSARDRPNTEAFF. In nucleotides, the CDR3 is TGTGCCAGCAGTTCAGCCAGGGACAGACCGAACACTGAAGCTTTCTTT.

Ten or more counts support this clonotype. The CDR3 loop reads CASSQGTALAGGLIYEQYF. In DNA, the CDR3 is TGCGCCAGCAGCCAAGGCACCGCGCTAGCGGGGGGCCTAATTTACGAGCAGTACTTC. This rearrangement joins TRBV4-1 to TRBJ2-7, with 11 nucleotides matching TRBD2. The junction had 15 bases not matched to a gene; V was cut back by 1 base and J by 4 bases. Germline loops: CDR1 MGHRA, CDR2 YSYEKL. This CDR3 contains 19 residues.

The V gene is TRBV10-2, the J gene TRBJ2-5; possibly TRBD2 for D (7 bases). The CDR3 consists of 16 residues. The V gene's germline CDR1 is WSHSY and CDR2 SAAADI. Trimming removed 2 bases from V and 5 bases from J, with 18 bases in between. The CDR3 DNA reads TGCGCCAGCAGTGAGATGGGCGGGGGCCGGGGGGAGACCCAGTACTTC. It specifies CASSEMGGGRGETQYF.

Written as DNA, the CDR3 is TGTGCCAGCAGTCCCGGGGGAGGCGTTTCCTACGAGCAGTACTTC. Translating it yields CASSPGGGVSYEQYF. The V call is TRBV6-2 or TRBV6-3, the J call TRBJ2-7, with a possible D match to TRBD2 (6 bases). Germline loops: CDR1 MNHEY, CDR2 SVGEGT. Trimming took 5 bases from V and 1 from J, leaving 15 bases between them. The CDR3 totals 15 residues.

V usage is TRBV7-2 and J usage is TRBJ1-5; possibly TRBD1 for D (5 bases). The V gene's germline CDR1 is SGHTA and CDR2 FQGNSA. V lost 2 bases and J 4 bases, leaving 12 bases between the germline ends. The CDR3 runs 15 residues. As DNA, the CDR3 is TGTGCCAGCAGCTTAAGTCTGGGGGGAAATCAGCCCCAGCATTTT. Translating gives CASSLSLGGNQPQHF.

This clonotype was observed a few times. The V gene is TRBV7-7, the J gene TRBJ2-7, with 8 bases aligning to TRBD1. V gave up 3 bases and J gave up 2 bases; unmatched junction bases: 6. The CDR3 loop spans 15 amino acids. Germline-derived CDR1 and CDR2 are SSHAT and FNYEAQ (reference sequence). The CDR3 here is CASSLGGQGPYEQYF. The CDR3 nucleotides read TGTGCCAGCAGCTTGGGCGGACAGGGTCCCTACGAGCAGTACTTC.

The V and J genes are TRBV19 and TRBJ2-7; D gene uncertain. CDR3 length equals 13 residues. Trimming stripped 3 bases from V and 3 bases from J, with 9 bases between. Germline CDR1 reads LNHDA; CDR2 reads SQIVND (reference sequence). This CDR3 is CASSMGLVYEQYF. The CDR3 bases are TGTGCCAGTAGTATGGGCCTAGTCTACGAGCAGTACTTC.

This clonotype was seen at least ten times. The chain combines TRBV5-1 with TRBJ1-1, with D uncertain. Germline-derived CDR1 and CDR2 are SGHRS and YFSETQ. V lost 2 bases and J lost 0, with 8 bases in between. CDR3 size: 14 residues. The CDR3 protein is CASSLSGVNTEAFF. CDR3 nucleotides: TGCGCCAGCAGCTTATCCGGGGTGAACACTGAAGCTTTCTTT.

V gene TRBV6-1 combines with J gene TRBJ1-2; D uncertain. V was trimmed by 3 bases and J by 8 bases, leaving 16 bases between them. Germline CDR1 is MNHNS and CDR2 is SASEGT. The CDR3 runs 14 residues. The CDR3 region has the DNA TGTGCCAGCAGTGATATCGCCTTCACAGAGGGCTACACCTTC. Translation: CASSDIAFTEGYTF.

There are many counts of this clonotype. The chain links TRBV20-1 to TRBJ2-3; 11 bases agree with TRBD2. The V gene's germline CDR1 is DFQATT and CDR2 SNEGSKA (reference sequence). V was pared by 2 bases and J by 4 bases, with 5 bases of the junction left unmatched. The CDR3 has 15 residues. CDR3 sequence: CSARPSGRLSDTQYF. In DNA, the CDR3 is TGCAGTGCTAGACCTAGCGGGAGGCTGTCAGATACGCAGTATTTT.

V gene TRBV6-2 or TRBV6-3 combines with J gene TRBJ2-1; 8 nucleotides agree with TRBD1. CDR1 is MNHEY, CDR2 SVGEGT, per germline. V shed 5 bases, J shed 1 base, and the junction held 1 base outside the gene matches. This CDR3 is built from 14 residues. CDR3 nucleotides: TGTGCCAGCAGTACAGGGGGTTCCTACAATGAGCAGTTCTTC. Protein product: CASSTGGSYNEQFF.

The CDR3 sequence: CASTGGGFEQFF. The CDR3, as DNA: TGTGCCAGCACGGGGGGAGGGTTTGAGCAGTTCTTC. V is TRBV6-6 and J is TRBJ2-1, with 7 bases identical to TRBD2. The CDR3 sequence is 12 residues long. Trimming took 7 bases from V and 9 from J; bases not matched to a gene: 6. CDR1 MNHNY and CDR2 SVGAGI come from the germline V gene (reference sequence).

This clonotype was picked up many times. CDR3 region: CASSLGLGGGYEQYF. The CDR3 region has the DNA TGTGCCAGCAGCTTAGGGCTGGGCGGGGGCTACGAGCAGTACTTC. This rearrangement joins TRBV7-2 to TRBJ2-7, with 7 bases aligning to TRBD2. After removal of 1 base from V and 3 bases from J, the junction contained 6 bases not matched to a gene. From germline, CDR1 is SGHTA and CDR2 FQGNSA. The CDR3 extends over 15 amino acids.

This clonotype was counted a few times. The chain carries TRBV6-1 and TRBJ2-3; TRBD2 agrees at 8 bases. Germline-derived CDR1 and CDR2 are MNHNS and SASEGT. This CDR3 has 13 residues. The trim removed 6 bases at V and 5 bases at J, leaving 4 bases unmatched. The CDR3 loop is CASRRAGGDTQYF. CDR3 in DNA: TGTGCCAGCAGGCGGGCGGGGGGAGATACGCAGTATTTT.

This chain uses TRBV5-1 with TRBJ2-1; a possible D gene is TRBD1 (6 bases). V dropped 3 bases and J dropped 4 bases, with 17 bases sitting between them. Per germline, CDR1 SGHRS and CDR2 YFSETQ. This CDR3 comprises 16 residues. The CDR3 DNA sequence: TGCGCCAGCAGCTCCCAAAACAGGGTCTGGTACAATGAGCAGTTCTTC. This gives the protein CASSSQNRVWYNEQFF.

This clonotype has a handful of counts. This chain connects TRBV27 to TRBJ1-5; 8 nucleotides line up with TRBD1. With 4 bases clipped from V and 1 base from J, the junction kept 9 bases outside the gene matches. CDR3 length: 17 residues. CDR1 is MNHEY, CDR2 SMNVEV, per germline (reference sequence). This chain's CDR3 is CASSYDTRTGSNQPQHF. CDR3 bases: TGTGCCAGCAGTTATGATACCAGGACAGGGAGCAATCAGCCCCAGCATTTT.

The chain uses TRBV29-1 and TRBJ2-7; a weak D match, TRBD1 (6 bases). Germline V gives CDR1 SQVTM, CDR2 ANQGSEA. V lost 0 bases, J lost 1 base, and 7 bases lay in between. This CDR3 is 13 amino acids long. CDR3 sequence reads: CSVEEDRSYEQYF. DNA for the CDR3: TGCAGCGTTGAAGAGGACAGATCCTACGAGCAGTACTTC.

This clonotype has more than one count but fewer than ten. The V call is TRBV20-1, the J call TRBJ2-3; 8 nucleotides align to TRBD2. The ends lost 1 base at V and 3 bases at J; junction bases unmatched: 6. The CDR3 is 15 residues long. The germline gives CDR1 DFQATT, CDR2 SNEGSKA (reference sequence). CDR3 DNA sequence: TGCAGTGCTAGAGTCGGGGGGGAAGGAACAGATACGCAGTATTTT. This encodes CSARVGGEGTDTQYF.

The CDR3 spells CASSLDGAQGGYTF. The CDR3, as DNA: TGTGCCAGCAGCTTAGATGGGGCACAGGGAGGCTACACCTTC. The chain has TRBV11-3 and TRBJ1-2; a possible D gene is TRBD1 (6 bases). Germline assignment: CDR1 SGHNT and CDR2 YENEEA. The CDR3 covers 14 residues. The V gene lost 0 bases and the J gene lost 8 bases, with 13 bases spanning the gap. Combining the CDR3 with reference TRBV11-3 and TRBJ1-2 gives the whole variable domain EAGVVQSPRYKIIEKKQPVAFWCNPISGHNTLYWYLQNLGQGPELLIRYENEEAVDDSQLPKDRFSAERLKGVDSTLKIQPAELGDSAVYLCASSLDGAQGGYTFGSGTRLTVV.

The sample holds a few counts of this clonotype. This sequence may be a read error, since a much larger clone differs from it by one base. The chain joins TRBV28 to TRBJ2-5; D is perhaps TRBD1 or TRBD2 (5 bases each). The CDR3 has 14 amino acids. With 3 bases removed from V and 9 bases from J, the gap between germline ends came to 17 bases. Germline V gene lookup returns CDR1 MDHEN and CDR2 SYDVKM. The CDR3, as DNA: TGTGCCAGCAGTTTGGGGCGGGCCAGGGAGCCCCAGTACTTC. Protein: CASSLGRAREPQYF.

Ten or more counts support this clonotype. This sequence joins TRBV5-1 and TRBJ2-2; TRBD1 is a possible D gene (6 bases). The CDR3 is 15 residues long. Trimming shortened V by 4 bases and J by 4 bases, and 14 bases separated the two germline ends. CDR1 is SGHRS, CDR2 YFSETQ, per germline. The CDR3 nucleotides read TGCGCCAGCAGCCCGACAGGATTTGGCACCGGGGAGCTGTTTTTT. Translated, it gives CASSPTGFGTGELFF.

The chain employs TRBV5-1 and TRBJ2-1; maybe TRBD1 (5 bases). Per germline, CDR1 SGHRS and CDR2 YFSETQ. The CDR3 sequence is 12 residues long. Deletions cut 5 bases from V and 4 bases from J, with 7 bases between. For the CDR3, the DNA is TGCGCCAGCAGGTCAGGGTACAATGAGCAGTTCTTC. Protein sequence: CASRSGYNEQFF. Full variable domain (missing parts from reference TRBV5-1 and TRBJ2-1): KAGVTQTPRYLIKTRGQQVTLSCSPISGHRSVSWYQQTPGQGLQFLFEYFSETQRNKGNFPGRFSGRQFSNSRSEMNVSTLELGDSALYLCASRSGYNEQFFGPGTRLTVL.

The V call is TRBV20-1, the J call TRBJ2-3; no clear D gene. Germline lookup yields CDR1 DFQATT and CDR2 SNEGSKA (reference sequence). CDR3 length: 11 amino acids. V was clipped by 5 bases and J by 4 bases, with 7 bases between them. CDR3 loop: CSAHRADTQYF. CDR3 in DNA: TGCAGTGCTCATAGGGCAGATACGCAGTATTTT.

The rearrangement links TRBV20-1 to TRBJ1-1; tentative D call: TRBD1 (5 bases). Trimming shortened V by 0 bases and J by 5 bases, and 10 bases separated the two germline ends. The V gene's germline CDR1 is DFQATT and CDR2 SNEGSKA (reference sequence). The CDR3 spans 13 residues. This CDR3 reads CSARDTGGTEAFF. CDR3 nucleotide sequence: TGCAGTGCTAGAGATACAGGTGGAACTGAAGCTTTCTTT.

The chain uses TRBV3-1 and TRBJ2-2, with 7 bases matching TRBD1. Germline CDR1 and CDR2: LGHDT and YNNKEL (reference sequence). Trimming at V came to 3 bases and at J to 3 bases, leaving 13 bases not matched to a gene. The CDR3 covers 18 residues. Here the CDR3 DNA reads TGTGCCAGCAGCCACAAACCGATAGACAGGGTGGACACCGGGGAGCTGTTTTTT. Residues: CASSHKPIDRVDTGELFF.

The V gene is TRBV12-3 or TRBV12-4, the J gene TRBJ2-3, with 9 bases identical to TRBD2. This CDR3 contains 17 residues. The V segment lost 3 bases and the J segment 0 bases; nucleotides outside the gene matches: 7. The CDR3 sequence: CASSFGLAGPSTDTQYF. The CDR3 DNA sequence: TGTGCCAGCAGTTTTGGTCTAGCGGGGCCTAGCACAGATACGCAGTATTTT.

This chain joins TRBV7-2 and TRBJ2-4; D may be TRBD1 or TRBD2 (6 bases each). Germline CDR1 is SGHTA and CDR2 is FQGNSA. Trimming stripped 3 bases from V and 2 bases from J, with 11 bases between. The CDR3 is 15 residues long. The CDR3 DNA reads as TGTGCCAGCAGCTTTAGGGGGGTGACCAAAAACATTCAGTACTTC. Its translation: CASSFRGVTKNIQYF.

This clonotype was detected many times. V gene TRBV29-1 combines with J gene TRBJ2-3; the match to TRBD1 covers 7 bases. This CDR3 region has 12 residues. V trimming: 3 bases; J trimming: 5 bases; junction bases outside the gene matches: 2. The germline CDR1 and CDR2 sequences are SQVTM and ANQGSEA. CDR3 loop: CSVDYRGDTQYF. The CDR3 nucleotides read TGCAGCGTTGATTACAGGGGAGATACGCAGTATTTT.